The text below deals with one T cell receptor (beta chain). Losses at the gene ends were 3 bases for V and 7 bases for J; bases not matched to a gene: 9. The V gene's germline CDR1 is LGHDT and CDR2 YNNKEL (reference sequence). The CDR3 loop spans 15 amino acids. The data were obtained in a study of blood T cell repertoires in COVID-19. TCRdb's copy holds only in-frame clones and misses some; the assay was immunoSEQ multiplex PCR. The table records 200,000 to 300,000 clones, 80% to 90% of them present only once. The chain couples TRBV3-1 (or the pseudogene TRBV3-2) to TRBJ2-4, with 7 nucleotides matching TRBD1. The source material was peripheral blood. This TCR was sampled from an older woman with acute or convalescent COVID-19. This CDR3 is CASSHSLQGVNIQYF. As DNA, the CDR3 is TGTGCCAGCAGCCATAGTCTGCAGGGGGTGAACATTCAGTACTTC.